The clone carrying this TCR beta chain was seen only once. The CDR3 covers 11 residues. The germline V gene encodes CDR1 DFQATT and CDR2 SNEGSKA (reference sequence). V dropped 6 bases and J dropped 4 bases, with 9 bases sitting between them. As originally analysed: Reference gene primer amplification in the assay estimated nucleated cell counts. The method was immunoSEQ multiplex PCR; TCRdb's version includes in-frame clones alone and lacks a portion of them. D and trimming come from the DNA, and the V and J calls and clone size come from that table. The sample has about 48,000 clones, around 86% seen once. This sample was taken from a study of blood T cell repertoires in COVID-19. Study information: The United States, Italy and Spain were the sources of the acute and convalescent COVID-19 samples. T cells, B-cell-depleted T cells, or PBMCs provided the cDNA or gDNA that served as material.

What was sequenced was peripheral blood. V and J are TRBV20-1 and TRBJ1-2; the D is unclear. The origin of this receptor is a woman older than 75 with acute or convalescent COVID-19. The CDR3: CSAPGVYGYTF. Written as DNA, the CDR3 is TGCAGTGCCCCCGGGGTCTATGGCTACACCTTC.